This passage covers 24 T cell receptor beta chains from one sample sequenced in a study of blood T cell repertoires in COVID-19. Some clones are missing from TCRdb's copy, which holds only in-frame ones; the method was immunoSEQ multiplex PCR. The sample holds approximately 200,000 clones; roughly 80% are singletons and the top ten take about 10%. The sequenced material came from peripheral blood. The receptors were sampled from a woman at least 80 years old with acute or convalescent COVID-19.

This chain joins TRBV27 and TRBJ2-1; 9 bases map to TRBD1. Germline V gene lookup returns CDR1 MNHEY and CDR2 SMNVEV (reference sequence). The CDR3 loop spans 16 amino acids. V lost 5 bases to trimming and J lost 7 bases; unmatched junction nucleotides: 12. The CDR3 nucleotides are TGTGCCAGCAGTCCGTTGGGACAGGGATACGGAAATGAGCAGTTCTTC. The encoded protein is CASSPLGQGYGNEQFF.

The V and J genes are TRBV29-1 and TRBJ2-7; tentatively, D is TRBD1 (5 bases). The CDR3 loop spans 13 amino acids. CDR1 is SQVTM and CDR2 is ANQGSEA in the germline V gene. The V gene lost 7 bases and the J gene lost 2 bases, with 15 bases spanning the gap. The CDR3 loop is CSAGPLGAYEQYF. CDR3 coding DNA: TGCAGCGCCGGGCCTTTAGGGGCCTACGAGCAGTACTTC.

The chain joins TRBV7-9 to TRBJ2-2; 8 bases are a match to TRBD2. V trimming: 5 bases; J trimming: 2 bases; junction bases outside the gene matches: 7. In germline, CDR1 is SEHNR, CDR2 FQNEAQ (reference sequence). This CDR3 spans 16 amino acids. In DNA, the CDR3 is TGTGCCAGCAGCCCAAGACTAGCGATCAACACCGGGGAGCTGTTTTTT. It codes for CASSPRLAINTGELFF. Together with reference TRBV7-9 and TRBJ2-2, the CDR3 gives the full variable domain: DTGVSQNPRHKITKRGQNVTFRCDPISEHNRLYWYRQTLGQGPEFLTYFQNEAQLEKSRLLSDRFSAERPKGSFSTLEIQRTEQGDSAMYLCASSPRLAINTGELFFGEGSRLTVL.

The chain links TRBV4-1 to TRBJ2-1; the match to TRBD1 covers 9 bases. The V gene end was trimmed by 1 base and the J gene end by 5 bases; junction bases not matched to a gene: 6. Looked up from germline, CDR1 is MGHRA and CDR2 is YSYEKL. The CDR3 covers 16 residues. CDR3 protein: CASSQAHRGPNNEQFF. CDR3 DNA sequence: TGCGCCAGCAGCCAAGCTCACAGGGGGCCAAACAATGAGCAGTTCTTC.

The chain employs TRBV18 and TRBJ2-7, with D possibly matching TRBD2 (5 bases). The CDR3 extends over 14 amino acids. Per germline, CDR1 KGHSH and CDR2 LQKENI. The V and J ends lost 6 bases and 7 bases respectively, with 19 bases between them. CDR3 bases: TGTGCCAGCTCCCCAAGGCGGCAGGCGGGTGAGCAGTACTTC. Protein: CASSPRRQAGEQYF. The variable domain in full, with the rest retrieved from reference TRBV18 and TRBJ2-7, is NAGVMQNPRHLVRRRGQEARLRCSPMKGHSHVYWYRQLPEEGLKFMVYLQKENIIDESGMPKERFSAEFPKEGPSILRIQQVVRGDSAAYFCASSPRRQAGEQYFGPGTRLTVT.

The chain joins TRBV7-3 to TRBJ1-2, with a weak D call TRBD1 (5 bases). Germline lookup yields CDR1 SGHTA and CDR2 FQGTGA. This CDR3 has 14 amino acids. Trimming took off 7 bases at V and 3 bases at J, with 15 bases between the two ends. CDR3 protein: CASNEYRKDYGYTF. CDR3 DNA: TGTGCCAGCAACGAATACAGGAAAGACTATGGCTACACCTTC.

The chain is built from TRBV10-3 and TRBJ1-1, with 7 bases identical to TRBD1. V shed 3 bases, J shed 1 base, and the junction held 5 bases outside the gene matches. The germline V gene has CDR1 ENHRY and CDR2 SYGVKD. The CDR3 consists of 15 residues. CDR3 nucleotide sequence: TGTGCCATCAGTGACCGGGCAGGGGGGAACACTGAAGCTTTCTTT. Its translation is CAISDRAGGNTEAFF.

This clone was picked up one time. The chain combines TRBV7-9 with TRBJ2-7; possible D gene TRBD2, 7 bases. The CDR3 is 14 amino acids. V gave up 8 bases and J gave up 3 bases, with 17 bases separating them. The germline V gene encodes CDR1 SEHNR and CDR2 FQNEAQ (reference sequence). CDR3 in amino acids: CASGREGGVYEQYF. In DNA form, the CDR3 reads TGTGCCAGCGGTCGTGAGGGGGGGGTCTACGAGCAGTACTTC.

The chain has TRBV6-6 and TRBJ2-3; perhaps TRBD2 as D (6 bases). The CDR3 has 17 amino acids. Trimming cost V 6 bases and J 0 bases, with 19 bases left between them. Germline V lookup: CDR1 MNHNY, CDR2 SVGAGI (reference sequence). In DNA form, the CDR3 reads TGTGCCAGCAGGCGAAGCCTAGCGAGAACTAGCACAGATACGCAGTATTTT. Its protein is CASRRSLARTSTDTQYF.

The rearrangement uses TRBV30 and TRBJ2-5, with D possibly TRBD2 on 6 matching bases. Trimming cost V 0 bases and J 5 bases, with 13 bases left between them. CDR3 length: 14 amino acids. Per germline, CDR1 GTSNPN and CDR2 SVGIG (reference sequence). CDR3 loop: CAWSVLGSGETQYF. The CDR3 DNA reads as TGTGCCTGGAGTGTACTAGGCAGCGGGGAGACCCAGTACTTC.

The rearrangement uses TRBV27 and TRBJ1-2, with 7 nucleotides matching TRBD1. Germline V CDR1 and CDR2: MNHEY, SMNVEV (reference sequence). V was clipped by 3 bases and J by 7 bases; unmatched bases: 8. The CDR3 has 14 amino acids. The DNA of the CDR3 is TGTGCCAGCAGTTTCGACGACAGGGTTACTGGCTACACCTTC. It is translated as CASSFDDRVTGYTF.

The CDR3 bases are TGTGCCAGCAGTGAACCCTCAGGAGCGGGAGAAACAGATACGCAGTATTTT. Translating gives CASSEPSGAGETDTQYF. The chain has TRBV6-1 and TRBJ2-3; 8 bases line up with TRBD2. Germline CDR1 and CDR2: MNHNS and SASEGT. The CDR3 has 17 residues. The J segment lost 3 bases and the V segment lost 2 bases, leaving 10 bases of the junction unmatched.

The chain employs TRBV18 and TRBJ1-5; D is unresolved. CDR1 and CDR2 (germline): KGHSH, LQKENI. V lost 6 bases to trimming and J lost 0 bases, with 6 bases between them. The CDR3 has 13 residues. The CDR3 DNA follows: TGTGCCAGCTCGAAGAGTAGCAATCAGCCCCAGCATTTT. As protein: CASSKSSNQPQHF.

The chain uses TRBV4-3 and TRBJ2-3; 7 bases map to TRBD1. Germline values: CDR1 LGHNA, CDR2 YSLEER. V shed 0 bases and J 0 bases; nucleotides not matched to a gene: 6. The CDR3 has 17 residues. Here the CDR3 reads CASSQDRGTVSTDTQYF. The CDR3 region has the DNA TGCGCCAGCAGCCAAGATCGTGGGACAGTTAGCACAGATACGCAGTATTTT.

This clone has just one count. The chain couples TRBV29-1 to TRBJ1-2, with D possibly being TRBD1 (5 bases). The V end was cut by 7 bases, the J end by 6 bases, with 15 bases between. The CDR3 extends over 12 amino acids. Germline assignment: CDR1 SQVTM and CDR2 ANQGSEA. The CDR3 coding sequence is TGCAGCGCCCTGGGGGGGGGTGATGGCTACACCTTC. Protein product: CSALGGGDGYTF.

This clone showed up just once. The gene calls are TRBV11-2 and TRBJ1-5; the match to TRBD1 covers 10 bases. This CDR3 is built from 14 residues. The V gene end was trimmed by 5 bases and the J gene end by 6 bases; junction bases not matched to a gene: 4. In germline, CDR1 is SGHAT, CDR2 FQNNGV. CDR3 region: CASSRTGGFQPQHF. CDR3 sequence (DNA): TGTGCCAGCAGCCGGACAGGGGGGTTTCAGCCCCAGCATTTT.

This chain joins TRBV3-1 (or the pseudogene TRBV3-2) and TRBJ2-7, with D possibly being TRBD2 (8 bases). CDR3 size: 16 residues. Trimming removed 0 bases from V and 5 bases from J, with 17 bases in between. Per the germline V gene, CDR1 is LGHDT and CDR2 is YNNKEL (reference sequence). The CDR3 DNA follows: TGTGCCAGCAGCCAAGAACCCGGGAGGGGGCTCAACGAGCAGTACTTC. The encoded protein is CASSQEPGRGLNEQYF.

This clone was detected only a few times. The chain is built from TRBV7-9 and TRBJ2-7; 8 bases fit TRBD2. Germline V CDR1 and CDR2: SEHNR, FQNEAQ (reference sequence). The CDR3 has 14 residues. The J segment lost 2 bases and the V segment lost 3 bases, leaving 3 bases of the junction unmatched. The CDR3: CASSFAGGPYEQYF. The DNA of the CDR3 is TGTGCCAGCAGCTTTGCGGGGGGCCCCTACGAGCAGTACTTC.

This clone was detected only a few times. In nucleotides, the CDR3 is TGTGCCAGCAGACTGGACAGGGGAGGCAATCAGCCCCAGCATTTT. It codes for CASRLDRGGNQPQHF. This chain joins TRBV28 and TRBJ1-5, with 9 bases lining up with TRBD1. Germline V gene lookup returns CDR1 MDHEN and CDR2 SYDVKM. The V gene end was trimmed by 6 bases and the J gene end by 2 bases; junction bases not matched to a gene: 5. The CDR3 totals 15 residues.

The rearrangement uses TRBV9 and TRBJ2-5, with 8 bases lining up with TRBD2. CDR1 and CDR2 from the germline V gene are SGDLS and YYNGEE. The CDR3 consists of 17 residues. Trimming at V came to 3 bases and at J to 5 bases, leaving 15 bases not matched to a gene. The CDR3 DNA sequence: TGTGCCAGCAGCGCAACCGCGTCTAGCGGGTCGGGTGAGACCCAGTACTTC. Translation: CASSATASSGSGETQYF.

V gene TRBV25-1 combines with J gene TRBJ1-1; possible D gene TRBD1, 5 bases. The germline CDR1 and CDR2 sequences are MGHDK and SYGVNS. V was clipped by 3 bases and J by 7 bases, with 12 bases between them. The CDR3 length is 13 residues. The CDR3 DNA is TGTGCCAGCAGTGATCGGTTGACAGATGAAGCTTTCTTT. Protein product: CASSDRLTDEAFF.

CDR3 DNA: TGTGCCAGCAAGAGAATGGGGGCGATAAATGAAAAACTGTTTTTT. This sequence encodes CASKRMGAINEKLFF. V is TRBV6-5 and J is TRBJ1-4; D is perhaps TRBD1 (6 bases). V was pared by 7 bases and J by 5 bases, with 17 bases between. This CDR3 comprises 15 residues. Germline V gene lookup returns CDR1 MNHEY and CDR2 SVGAGI.

The rearrangement links TRBV6-1 to TRBJ1-6, with 9 bases that match TRBD1. The CDR3 contains 14 residues. V dropped 4 bases and J dropped 11; count of bases not matched to a gene: 6. Per germline, CDR1 MNHNS and CDR2 SASEGT. CDR3 in amino acids: CASSADRGYTPLHF. DNA of the CDR3: TGTGCCAGCAGTGCGGACAGGGGATATACACCCCTCCACTTT.

A single count supports this clone. Other DNA sequences in this specimen translate into the identical CDR3. The chain carries TRBV19 and TRBJ1-5; 11 positions match TRBD1. CDR3 size: 14 residues. CDR1 is LNHDA, CDR2 SQIVND, per germline (reference sequence). V lost 8 bases, J lost 4 bases, and 4 bases stayed unmatched. This CDR3 is CASAGTGGNQPQHF. CDR3 nucleotides: TGTGCCAGTGCCGGGACAGGGGGTAATCAGCCCCAGCATTTT.